This entry features one TCR beta chain sequence. Participant reports of clinical history set cohort assignment. It was within 2 weeks before study entry that exposed participants met a COVID-19 case. The data were taken from a study of blood T cell repertoires in COVID-19. Study at large: Collection of acute and convalescent COVID-19 samples took place in the United States, Italy and Spain. T cells, B-cell-depleted T cells, or PBMCs provided the cDNA or gDNA that served as material.

Here immunoSEQ multiplex PCR was the method, and the copy in TCRdb shows in-frame clones only, minus some. Of fewer than 350,000 clones in the sample, about 85% were seen once. Germline CDR1 SGHNT, CDR2 YYREEE (reference sequence). V was trimmed by 1 base and J by 0 bases, leaving 5 bases between them. The CDR3 extends over 14 amino acids. The sample taken for sequencing was PBMCs or T cells enriched from blood (not recorded which). This TCR came from a woman aged 25 to 39 who had been exposed to COVID-19. This chain connects TRBV5-4 to TRBJ1-3; D remains unclear. The CDR3 region is CASSLRGSGNTIYF. In DNA form, the CDR3 reads TGTGCCAGCAGCTTGCGGGGCTCTGGAAACACCATATATTTT.